One and the same sample provided the 19 T cell receptor beta chains below, sequenced in a study of cytomegalovirus exposure and HLA in healthy donors. PCR employed 60 Vbeta and 13 Jbeta primers. This table comes from immunoSEQ multiplex PCR, and its TCRdb copy is limited to in-frame clones, with some not included. The table shows about 180,000 clones, with 82% occurring only once. The sequenced sample was PBMCs. The receptors derive from a man between 35 and 55 years old in good health and CMV-seronegative.

J is TRBJ2-7 and V is TRBV5-1; 8 nucleotides match TRBD1. The CDR3 runs to 14 residues. From germline, CDR1 is SGHRS and CDR2 YFSETQ. The ends lost 3 bases at V and 5 bases at J; junction bases unmatched: 7. The CDR3 bases are TGCGCCAGCAGCTCAGGACAGGGTCGGCACGAGCAGTACTTC. Protein product: CASSSGQGRHEQYF.

This sequence joins TRBV13 and TRBJ2-1, with D perhaps matching TRBD1 (6 bases). Per germline, CDR1 PRHDT and CDR2 FYEKMQ (reference sequence). The CDR3 is 14 residues long. V was shortened by 2 bases and J by 7 bases, with 12 bases between the two germline ends. The CDR3 spells CASSLLGAMNEQFF. CDR3 sequence (DNA): TGTGCCAGCAGCTTATTGGGGGCTATGAATGAGCAGTTCTTC.

The CDR3 DNA follows: TGTGCCAGCAGGGAGGGGGCTCTTGACATTCAGTACTTC. As protein: CASREGALDIQYF. The chain uses TRBV28 and TRBJ2-4, with D possibly being TRBD1 (7 bases). Germline V gives CDR1 MDHEN, CDR2 SYDVKM. There are 13 residues in the CDR3. The ends were cut back, 6 bases at V and 8 bases at J, with 14 bases in the middle.

The J gene is TRBJ1-2, the V gene TRBV7-2; 7 bases are a match to TRBD1. This CDR3 has 15 amino acids. Trimming removed 2 bases from V and 5 bases from J; junction bases left unmatched: 8. In germline, CDR1 is SGHTA, CDR2 FQGNSA. The CDR3 nucleotides are TGTGCCAGCAGCTTAATGATAGGGGGCGGATATGGCTACACCTTC. This sequence encodes CASSLMIGGGYGYTF.

This sequence joins TRBV11-2 and TRBJ2-7, with TRBD2 identical over 8 bases. The CDR3 spans 15 residues. Looked up from germline, CDR1 is SGHAT and CDR2 is FQNNGV. The J segment lost 2 bases and the V segment lost 5 bases, leaving 8 bases of the junction unmatched. The CDR3 loop is CASSQRGGGTYEQYF. The CDR3 nucleotides read TGTGCCAGCAGCCAACGGGGCGGGGGGACCTACGAGCAGTACTTC.

CDR3 loop: CASSLGQSIYNEQFF. The DNA for the CDR3 is TGCGCCAGCAGCCTGGGACAGAGCATATACAATGAGCAGTTCTTC. J is TRBJ2-1 and V is TRBV4-3; 7 bases align to TRBD1. Germline CDR1 LGHNA, CDR2 YSLEER. This CDR3 has 15 amino acids. V shed 4 bases, J shed 4 bases, and the junction held 7 bases outside the gene matches.

The chain recombines TRBV9 with TRBJ2-7; D remains ambiguous. The germline V gene has CDR1 SGDLS and CDR2 YYNGEE. V was clipped by 3 bases and J by 3 bases, with 13 bases between them. The CDR3 spans 14 residues. The CDR3 reads CASSAGHEVYEQYF. The CDR3 DNA is TGTGCCAGCAGCGCTGGGCACGAAGTCTACGAGCAGTACTTC. The full variable domain, completed using reference TRBV9 and TRBJ2-7, is DSGVTQTPKHLITATGQRVTLRCSPRSGDLSVYWYQQSLDQGLQFLIQYYNGEERAKGNILERFSAQQFPDLHSELNLSSLELGDSALYFCASSAGHEVYEQYFGPGTRLTVT.

The CDR3 spells CASSPGTGVQPQHF. CDR3 coding DNA: TGTGCCAGCAGTCCCGGGACAGGGGTTCAGCCCCAGCATTTT. V usage is TRBV5-4 and J usage is TRBJ1-5; 10 positions match TRBD1. This CDR3 contains 14 residues. Trimming cost V 5 bases and J 6 bases; bases outside gene matches: 5. Germline lookup yields CDR1 SGHNT and CDR2 YYREEE (reference sequence).

V usage is TRBV11-1 and J usage is TRBJ2-7; 9 nucleotides match TRBD1. J gave up 5 bases and V 6 bases, and 11 bases lay outside the gene matches. Germline lookup yields CDR1 SGHAT and CDR2 FQDESV (reference sequence). The CDR3 sequence is 15 residues long. The CDR3 reads CASRASGTGNNEQYF. DNA for the CDR3: TGTGCCAGCAGGGCCTCCGGGACAGGGAACAACGAGCAGTACTTC.

This CDR3 is CASSIRESYEQYF. CDR3 DNA sequence: TGTGCCAGTAGTATTCGAGAGTCCTACGAGCAGTACTTC. The V gene is TRBV19, the J gene TRBJ2-7; D remains unclear. There are 13 residues in the CDR3. Trimming removed 3 bases from V and 1 base from J, with 7 bases in between. Germline V gives CDR1 LNHDA, CDR2 SQIVND (reference sequence).

V is TRBV27 and J is TRBJ2-2; possible D gene TRBD1, 6 bases. Trimming stripped 8 bases from V and 4 bases from J, with 14 bases between. In germline, CDR1 is MNHEY, CDR2 SMNVEV (reference sequence). The CDR3 consists of 14 residues. In nucleotides, the CDR3 is TGTGCCAGCTGTCCGACAGGATTCACCGGGGAGCTGTTTTTT. It yields the protein CASCPTGFTGELFF.

The V and J genes are TRBV28 and TRBJ2-3; D remains unclear. Per germline, CDR1 MDHEN and CDR2 SYDVKM. V was trimmed by 5 bases and J by 5 bases, leaving 8 bases between them. The CDR3 length is 12 residues. This CDR3 is CASSLRQDTQYF. The CDR3 DNA reads as TGTGCCAGCAGTCTTAGACAAGATACGCAGTATTTT.

The gene calls are TRBV7-9 and TRBJ2-1; 9 nucleotides match TRBD2. CDR3 length equals 15 residues. The V and J ends lost 6 bases and 9 bases, in that order; junction bases with no gene match: 12. Germline assignment: CDR1 SEHNR and CDR2 FQNEAQ (reference sequence). The CDR3 coding sequence is TGTGCCAGCAGTCTCCTAGCGGGAAAGGCAGGTGAGCAGTTCTTC. Residues: CASSLLAGKAGEQFF.

The rearrangement uses TRBV7-6 and TRBJ1-2; 8 positions match TRBD1. The V gene end was trimmed by 1 base and the J gene end by 0 bases; junction bases not matched to a gene: 10. The CDR3 is made up of 18 amino acids. Germline values: CDR1 SGHVS, CDR2 FNYEAQ. The CDR3 coding sequence is TGTGCCAGCAGCTTAGGGACAGGGCAGGCTAGCCCTAACTATGGCTACACCTTC. As protein: CASSLGTGQASPNYGYTF.

This clone appeared a few times. This sequence joins TRBV4-2 and TRBJ2-3; 7 bases are shared with TRBD1. There are 14 residues in the CDR3. CDR1 and CDR2 (germline): LGHNA, YNFKEQ. The J segment lost 5 bases and the V segment lost 4 bases, leaving 6 bases of the junction unmatched. The CDR3: CASSRDRVEDTQYF. Here the CDR3 DNA reads TGTGCCAGCAGCCGCGACAGGGTCGAAGATACGCAGTATTTT.

In the case of this clone: Other DNA sequences of this sample code for an identical CDR3. The rearrangement joins TRBV19 to TRBJ1-1; tentative D call: TRBD1 (6 bases). The CDR3 length is 12 residues. Germline CDR1 LNHDA, CDR2 SQIVND (reference sequence). Trimming removed 5 bases at V and 4 bases at J, with 8 bases between. In nucleotides, the CDR3 is TGTGCCAGTAGTGAACAGGGCACTGAAGCTTTCTTT. It translates to CASSEQGTEAFF.

V usage is TRBV4-2 and J usage is TRBJ2-5, with 7 bases identical to TRBD1. This CDR3 contains 13 residues. The V and J ends lost 3 bases and 11 bases, in that order; junction bases with no gene match: 9. The V gene's germline CDR1 is LGHNA and CDR2 YNFKEQ. CDR3: CASSQERQGRQYF. CDR3 nucleotides: TGTGCCAGCAGCCAGGAACGACAGGGTAGGCAGTACTTC.

J is TRBJ2-4 and V is TRBV27; TRBD2 aligns across 8 bases. Trimming removed 4 bases from V and 7 bases from J; junction bases left unmatched: 9. The germline CDR1 and CDR2 sequences are MNHEY and SMNVEV (reference sequence). This CDR3 has 15 amino acids. CDR3 nucleotides: TGTGCCAGCAGTTCCTATAGCGGGATAGGGAACATTCAGTACTTC. Its translation: CASSSYSGIGNIQYF.

V and J are TRBV7-2 and TRBJ2-1; D is possibly TRBD2 (5 bases). Germline assignment: CDR1 SGHTA and CDR2 FQGNSA. Trimming left V 8 bases short and J 10 bases short, with 9 bases between. This CDR3 has 10 amino acids. CDR3 nucleotides: TGTGCCAGCGGCGGGCTCGAGCAGTTCTTC. Protein product: CASGGLEQFF.